This T cell receptor (beta chain) was identified in a study of T cells after yellow fever vaccination. In its sample, this clonotype was seen many times. TCRdb passed the 5' RACE reads through MiXCR, listing each CDR3 protein once. The data show over 10,000 distinct CDR3 sequences, with about 5.3% seen just once and 51% held by the top ten. Material: PBMCs, either bulk or a sorted T-cell subset (CD4+, CD8+, memory, or dextramer-sorted; not recorded which), obtained 45 days after the yellow fever booster vaccination. The receptor was derived from a man under 40 who received the YFV17D yellow fever vaccine.

The CDR3 spells CASRWGPSETQYF. CDR3 DNA: TGTGCCAGCAGGTGGGGCCCTAGTGAGACCCAGTACTTC. This chain joins TRBV2 and TRBJ2-5, with D maybe TRBD1 (5 bases). V was cut by 6 bases and J by 5 bases, with 13 bases left in between. CDR1 SNHLY and CDR2 FYNNEI come from the germline V gene. The CDR3 contains 13 residues.